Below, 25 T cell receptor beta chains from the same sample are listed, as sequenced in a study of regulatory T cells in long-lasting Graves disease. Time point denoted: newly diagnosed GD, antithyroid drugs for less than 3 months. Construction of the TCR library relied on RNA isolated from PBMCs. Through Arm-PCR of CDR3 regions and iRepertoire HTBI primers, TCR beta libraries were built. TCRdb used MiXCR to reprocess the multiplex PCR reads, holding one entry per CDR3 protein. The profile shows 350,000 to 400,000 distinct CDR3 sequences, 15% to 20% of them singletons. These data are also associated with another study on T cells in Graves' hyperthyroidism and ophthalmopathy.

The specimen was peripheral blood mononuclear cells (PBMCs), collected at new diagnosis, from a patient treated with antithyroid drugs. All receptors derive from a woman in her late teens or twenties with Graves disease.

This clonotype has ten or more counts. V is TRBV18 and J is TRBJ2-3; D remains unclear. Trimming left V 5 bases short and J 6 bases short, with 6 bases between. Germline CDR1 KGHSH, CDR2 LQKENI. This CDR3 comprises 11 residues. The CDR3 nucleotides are TGTGCCAGCTCAAGTGAGGATACGCAGTATTTT. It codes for CASSSEDTQYF.

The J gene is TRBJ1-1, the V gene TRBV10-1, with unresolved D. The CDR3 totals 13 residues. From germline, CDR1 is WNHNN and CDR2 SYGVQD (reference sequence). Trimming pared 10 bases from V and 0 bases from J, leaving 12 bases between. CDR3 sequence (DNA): TGCGCCACTACTCAGACTTTGAACACTGAAGCTTTCTTT. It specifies CATTQTLNTEAFF.

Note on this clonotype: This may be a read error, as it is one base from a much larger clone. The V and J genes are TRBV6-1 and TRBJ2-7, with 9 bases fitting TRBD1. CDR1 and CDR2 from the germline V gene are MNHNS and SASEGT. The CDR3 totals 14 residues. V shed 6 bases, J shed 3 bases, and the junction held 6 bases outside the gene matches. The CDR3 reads CASSLGQGFYEQYF. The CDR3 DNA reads TGTGCCAGCAGCCTGGGACAGGGATTCTACGAGCAGTACTTC.

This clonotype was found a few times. CDR3 nucleotides: TGTGCCAGCAGTGCAACAGGGACCTCTGGAAACACCATATATTTT. The encoded protein is CASSATGTSGNTIYF. The chain has TRBV6-2 or TRBV6-3 and TRBJ1-3; the D gene is possibly TRBD1 (6 bases). Germline lookup yields CDR1 MNHEY and CDR2 SVGEGT. V was clipped by 5 bases and J by 0 bases, with 11 bases between them. This CDR3 comprises 15 residues.

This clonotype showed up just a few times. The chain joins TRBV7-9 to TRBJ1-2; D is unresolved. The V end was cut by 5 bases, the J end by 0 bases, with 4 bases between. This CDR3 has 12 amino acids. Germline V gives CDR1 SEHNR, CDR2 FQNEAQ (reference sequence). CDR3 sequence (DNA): TGTGCCAGCAGCCATTCTAACTATGGCTACACCTTC. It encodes CASSHSNYGYTF. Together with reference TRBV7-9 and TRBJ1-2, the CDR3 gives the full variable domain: DTGVSQNPRHKITKRGQNVTFRCDPISEHNRLYWYRQTLGQGPEFLTYFQNEAQLEKSRLLSDRFSAERPKGSFSTLEIQRTEQGDSAMYLCASSHSNYGYTFGSGTRLTVV.

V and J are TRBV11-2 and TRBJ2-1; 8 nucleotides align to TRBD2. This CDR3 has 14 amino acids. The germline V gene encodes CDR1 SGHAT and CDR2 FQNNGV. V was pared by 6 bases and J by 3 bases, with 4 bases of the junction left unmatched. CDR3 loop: CASRYSGIYNEQFF. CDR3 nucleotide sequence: TGTGCCAGCAGGTATAGCGGGATCTACAATGAGCAGTTCTTC.

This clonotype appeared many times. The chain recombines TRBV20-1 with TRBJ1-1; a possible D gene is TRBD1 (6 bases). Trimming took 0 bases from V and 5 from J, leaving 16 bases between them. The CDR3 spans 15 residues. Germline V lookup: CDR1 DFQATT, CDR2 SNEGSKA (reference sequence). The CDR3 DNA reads TGCAGTGCTAGAGATACCTTCCAGGGGCAGACTGAAGCTTTCTTT. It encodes CSARDTFQGQTEAFF.

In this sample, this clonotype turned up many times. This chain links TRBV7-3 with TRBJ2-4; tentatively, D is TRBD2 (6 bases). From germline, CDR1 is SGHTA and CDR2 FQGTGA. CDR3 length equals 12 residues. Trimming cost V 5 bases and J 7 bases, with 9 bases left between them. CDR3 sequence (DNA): TGTGCCAGCAGCGGGGGGAGCAACATTCAGTACTTC. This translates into CASSGGSNIQYF.

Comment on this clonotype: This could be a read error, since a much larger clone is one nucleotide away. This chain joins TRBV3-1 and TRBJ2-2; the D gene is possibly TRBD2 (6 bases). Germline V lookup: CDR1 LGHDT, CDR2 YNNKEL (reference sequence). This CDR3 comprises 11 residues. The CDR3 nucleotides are TGTGCCAGCCGGGACTCCGGGGCGCTGTTTTTT. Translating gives CASRDSGALFF.

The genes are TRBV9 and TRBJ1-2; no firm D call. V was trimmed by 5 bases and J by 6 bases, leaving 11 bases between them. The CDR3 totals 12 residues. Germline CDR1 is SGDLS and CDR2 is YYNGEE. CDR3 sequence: CASRGLRDGYTF. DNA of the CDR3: TGTGCCAGCAGGGGTCTAAGAGATGGCTACACCTTC.

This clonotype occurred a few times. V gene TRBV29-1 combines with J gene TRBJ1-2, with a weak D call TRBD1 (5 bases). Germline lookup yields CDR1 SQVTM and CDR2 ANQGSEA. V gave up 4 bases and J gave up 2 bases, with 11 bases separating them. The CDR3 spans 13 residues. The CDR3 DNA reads TGCAGCGTTGTCGTAAGGGGCAACTATGGCTACACCTTC. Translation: CSVVVRGNYGYTF. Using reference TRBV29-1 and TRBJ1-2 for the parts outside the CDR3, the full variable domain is SAVISQKPSRDICQRGTSLTIQCQVDSQVTMMFWYRQQPGQSLTLIATANQGSEATYESGFVIDKFPISRPNLTFSTLTVSNMSPEDSSIYLCSVVVRGNYGYTFGSGTRLTVV.

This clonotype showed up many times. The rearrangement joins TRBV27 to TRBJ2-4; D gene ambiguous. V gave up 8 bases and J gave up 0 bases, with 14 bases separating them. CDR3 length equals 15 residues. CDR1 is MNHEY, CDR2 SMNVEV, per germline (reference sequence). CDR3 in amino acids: CASANWRLAKNIQYF. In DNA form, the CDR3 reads TGTGCCAGCGCAAATTGGCGCCTAGCCAAAAACATTCAGTACTTC.

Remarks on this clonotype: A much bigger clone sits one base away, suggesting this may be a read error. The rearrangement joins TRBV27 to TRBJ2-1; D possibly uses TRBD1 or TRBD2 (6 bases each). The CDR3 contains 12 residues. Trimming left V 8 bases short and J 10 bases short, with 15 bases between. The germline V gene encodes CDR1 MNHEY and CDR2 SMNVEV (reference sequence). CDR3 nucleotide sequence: TGTGCCAGCTCGCGAAACGGGGGCGAGCAGTTCTTC. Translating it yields CASSRNGGEQFF.

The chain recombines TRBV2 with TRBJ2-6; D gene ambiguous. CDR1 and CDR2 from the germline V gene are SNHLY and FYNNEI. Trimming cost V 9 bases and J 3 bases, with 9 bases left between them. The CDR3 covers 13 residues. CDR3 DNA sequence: TGTGCCAGGCGGTCTAATGGGGCCAACGTCCTGACTTTC. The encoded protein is CARRSNGANVLTF.

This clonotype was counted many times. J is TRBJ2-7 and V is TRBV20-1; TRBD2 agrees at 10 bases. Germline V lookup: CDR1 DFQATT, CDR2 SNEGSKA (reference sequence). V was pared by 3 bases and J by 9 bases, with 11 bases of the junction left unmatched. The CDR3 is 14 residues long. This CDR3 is CSASIIAGGAGQYF. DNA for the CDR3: TGCAGTGCTAGCATTATAGCGGGAGGTGCCGGGCAGTACTTC.

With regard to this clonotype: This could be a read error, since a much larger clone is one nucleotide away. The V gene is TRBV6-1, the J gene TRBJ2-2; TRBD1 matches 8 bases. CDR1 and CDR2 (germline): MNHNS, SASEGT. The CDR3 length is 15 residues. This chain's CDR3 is CASSPDRGHTGKLFF. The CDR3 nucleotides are TGTGCCAGCAGTCCCGACAGGGGACACACCGGGAAGCTGTTTTTT.

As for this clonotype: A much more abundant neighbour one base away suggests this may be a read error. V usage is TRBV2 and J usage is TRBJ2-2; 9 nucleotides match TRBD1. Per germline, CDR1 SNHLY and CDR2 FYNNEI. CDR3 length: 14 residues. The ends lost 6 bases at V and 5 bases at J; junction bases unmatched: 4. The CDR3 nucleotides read TGTGCCAGCAGAACAGGGGGCTCAACCGGGGAGCTGTTTTTT. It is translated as CASRTGGSTGELFF.

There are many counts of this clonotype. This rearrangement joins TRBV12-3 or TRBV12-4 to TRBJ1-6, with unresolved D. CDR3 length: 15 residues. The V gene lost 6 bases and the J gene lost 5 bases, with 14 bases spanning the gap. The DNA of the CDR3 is TGTGCCAGCAGACCTTCGCGAGGCAATAATTCACCCCTCCACTTT. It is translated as CASRPSRGNNSPLHF.

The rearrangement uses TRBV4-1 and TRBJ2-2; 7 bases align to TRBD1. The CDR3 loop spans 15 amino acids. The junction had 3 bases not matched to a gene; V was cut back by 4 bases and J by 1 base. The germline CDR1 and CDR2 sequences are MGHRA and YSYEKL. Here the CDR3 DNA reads TGCGCCAGCAGCCGCTACAGGGGGAACACCGGGGAGCTGTTTTTT. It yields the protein CASSRYRGNTGELFF.

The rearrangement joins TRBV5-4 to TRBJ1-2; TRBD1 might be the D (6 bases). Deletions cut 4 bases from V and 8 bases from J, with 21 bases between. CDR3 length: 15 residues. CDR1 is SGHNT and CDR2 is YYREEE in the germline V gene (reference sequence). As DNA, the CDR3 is TGTGCCAGCAGCCAGAGAGTGTCAGGGGCCCGGGGCTACACCTTC. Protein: CASSQRVSGARGYTF.

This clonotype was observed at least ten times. For the CDR3, the DNA is TGTGCCAGCAGCGTATCCGGGAGGGCCAACACCATATATTTT. Translated: CASSVSGRANTIYF. The V and J genes are TRBV9 and TRBJ1-3; D is undetermined. This CDR3 region has 14 residues. The germline V gene has CDR1 SGDLS and CDR2 YYNGEE. Trimming pared 1 base from V and 7 bases from J, leaving 12 bases between.

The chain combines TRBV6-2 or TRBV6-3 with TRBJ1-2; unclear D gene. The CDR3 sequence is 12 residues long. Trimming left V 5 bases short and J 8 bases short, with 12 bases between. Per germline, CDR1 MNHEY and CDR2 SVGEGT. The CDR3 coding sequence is TGTGCCAGCAGTCGTCCGGAGGGAGGCTACACCTTC. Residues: CASSRPEGGYTF.

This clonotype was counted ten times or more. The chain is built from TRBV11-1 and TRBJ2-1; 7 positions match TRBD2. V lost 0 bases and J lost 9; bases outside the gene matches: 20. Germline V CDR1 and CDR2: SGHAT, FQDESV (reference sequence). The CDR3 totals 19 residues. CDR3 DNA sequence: TGTGCCAGCAGCTTAGCTCTCTCCCGTCGGAATCGACTAGCCATTGAGCAGTTCTTC. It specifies CASSLALSRRNRLAIEQFF.

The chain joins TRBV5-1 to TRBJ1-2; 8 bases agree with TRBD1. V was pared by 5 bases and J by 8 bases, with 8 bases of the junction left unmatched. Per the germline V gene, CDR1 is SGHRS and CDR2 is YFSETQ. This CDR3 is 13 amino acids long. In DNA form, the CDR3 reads TGCGCCAGCAGTCTGGACAGGGTCCAGGGCTACACCTTC. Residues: CASSLDRVQGYTF.

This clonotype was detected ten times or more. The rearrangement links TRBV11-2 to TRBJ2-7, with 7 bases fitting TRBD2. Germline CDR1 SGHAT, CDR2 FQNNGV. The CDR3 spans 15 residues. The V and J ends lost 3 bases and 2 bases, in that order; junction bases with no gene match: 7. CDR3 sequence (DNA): TGTGCCAGCAGCTTGGCGAAAGGGAGGGCCTACGAGCAGTACTTC. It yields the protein CASSLAKGRAYEQYF. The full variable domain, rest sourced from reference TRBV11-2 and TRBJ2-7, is EAGVAQSPRYKIIEKRQSVAFWCNPISGHATLYWYQQILGQGPKLLIQFQNNGVVDDSQLPKDRFSAERLKGVDSTLKIQPAKLEDSAVYLCASSLAKGRAYEQYFGPGTRLTVT.